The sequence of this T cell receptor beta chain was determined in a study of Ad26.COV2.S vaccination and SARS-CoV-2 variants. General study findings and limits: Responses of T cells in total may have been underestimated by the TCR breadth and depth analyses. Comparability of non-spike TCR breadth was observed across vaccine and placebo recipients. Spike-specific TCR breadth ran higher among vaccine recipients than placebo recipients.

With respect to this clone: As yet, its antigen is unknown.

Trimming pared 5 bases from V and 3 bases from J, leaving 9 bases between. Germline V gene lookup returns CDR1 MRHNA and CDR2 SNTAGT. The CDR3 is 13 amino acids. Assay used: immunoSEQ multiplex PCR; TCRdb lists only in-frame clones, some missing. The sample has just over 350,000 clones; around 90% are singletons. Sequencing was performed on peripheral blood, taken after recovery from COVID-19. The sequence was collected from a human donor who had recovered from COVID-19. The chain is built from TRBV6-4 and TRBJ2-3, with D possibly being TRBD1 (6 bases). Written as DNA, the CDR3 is TGTGCCAGCAGTAACAGGGAAACAGATACGCAGTATTTT. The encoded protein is CASSNRETDTQYF.